These T cell receptor beta chains were read from a single sample in a study of blood T cell repertoires in COVID-19. Using immunoSEQ multiplex PCR, the repertoire was profiled, and TCRdb retains in-frame clones only, with some absent. The table has about 140,000 clones, approximately 78% seen once. The sequencing sample was made of peripheral blood. The receptors originated from a woman older than 75 with acute or convalescent COVID-19. The CDR3 runs from the conserved cysteine through the conserved F or W. The order of the fields is V gene, J gene, D gene, clone size, CDR3 protein, CDR3 DNA. The D gene is left open where the match is weak. Some rows have no size entry. The others give once, few or many, or a class for an expanded clone.

V gene: TRBV7-9
J gene: TRBJ2-7
D gene: -
clone size: -
CDR3 protein: CASSPRLRAYEQYF
CDR3 DNA: TGTGCCAGCAGCCCACGCTTACGGGCCTACGAGCAGTACTTC

V gene: TRBV5-1
J gene: TRBJ2-1
D gene: TRBD2
clone size: -
CDR3 protein: CASSLVLAGGDEQFF
CDR3 DNA: TGCGCCAGCAGCTTGGTACTAGCGGGAGGCGATGAGCAGTTCTTC

V gene: TRBV12-3/TRBV12-4
J gene: TRBJ2-1
D gene: -
clone size: -
CDR3 protein: CASSLTGFNEQFF
CDR3 DNA: TGTGCCAGCAGTTTAACAGGGTTCAATGAGCAGTTCTTC

V gene: TRBV5-1
J gene: TRBJ2-5
D gene: -
clone size: once
CDR3 protein: CASSLVSNPQETQYF
CDR3 DNA: TGCGCCAGCAGCTTAGTTTCTAACCCACAAGAGACCCAGTACTTC

V gene: TRBV19
J gene: TRBJ1-3
D gene: TRBD1
clone size: -
CDR3 protein: CASSPDRGSTRNTIYF
CDR3 DNA: TGTGCCAGTAGCCCAGACAGGGGGTCCACCCGGAACACCATATATTTT

V gene: TRBV28
J gene: TRBJ1-1
D gene: -
clone size: few
CDR3 protein: CATLFKTEAFF
CDR3 DNA: TGTGCCACCCTGTTTAAAACTGAAGCTTTCTTT

V gene: TRBV19
J gene: TRBJ1-2
D gene: -
clone size: -
CDR3 protein: CASSPSEVGYTF
CDR3 DNA: TGTGCCAGTAGTCCGTCGGAGGTCGGCTACACCTTC

V gene: TRBV6-2/TRBV6-3
J gene: TRBJ1-2
D gene: TRBD1
clone size: -
CDR3 protein: CASSYSGQGFRNYGYTF
CDR3 DNA: TGTGCCAGCAGTTACTCGGGACAGGGTTTTAGGAACTATGGCTACACCTTC

V gene: TRBV7-2
J gene: TRBJ2-1
D gene: TRBD2
clone size: few
CDR3 protein: CASSLTAGGYNEQFF
CDR3 DNA: TGTGCCAGCAGCTTAACAGCGGGGGGGTACAATGAGCAGTTCTTC

V gene: TRBV3-1/TRBV3-2
J gene: TRBJ2-7
D gene: TRBD2
clone size: -
CDR3 protein: CASSQDLIWGLAGEVYEQYF
CDR3 DNA: TGTGCCAGCAGCCAAGATCTAATTTGGGGACTAGCGGGAGAGGTCTACGAGCAGTACTTC

V gene: TRBV11-2
J gene: TRBJ2-5
D gene: TRBD2
clone size: -
CDR3 protein: CASSTRGASGSVRETQYF
CDR3 DNA: TGTGCCAGCAGCACTCGGGGGGCTAGCGGGAGCGTACGAGAGACCCAGTACTTC

V gene: TRBV7-2
J gene: TRBJ1-2
D gene: -
clone size: -
CDR3 protein: CASSADRMQGYTF
CDR3 DNA: TGTGCCAGCAGCGCCGACAGAATGCAGGGCTACACCTTC